This T cell receptor (beta chain) was observed in a study of blood T cell repertoires in COVID-19. Looking at the study overall: Sites across the United States, Italy and Spain contributed samples from acute and convalescent COVID-19. Sources were T cells, B-cell-depleted T cells, or PBMCs; the material itself was cDNA or gDNA.

Clinical history reported by participants formed the basis on which cohorts were assigned. This clone was detected once. Per the original methods: Reference gene primer amplification gave nucleated cell count estimates. TCRdb's table, derived via immunoSEQ multiplex PCR, lists solely in-frame clones and lacks some. Clone size and V and J calls were adopted from that table, with D and trimming inferred from the DNA. Of approximately 310,000 clones in the sample, roughly nine tenths were seen once. The junction had 11 bases not matched to a gene; V was cut back by 6 bases and J by 7 bases. Germline CDR1 and CDR2: SNHLY and FYNNEI. The CDR3 totals 14 residues.

The chain uses TRBV2 and TRBJ1-1; TRBD1 agrees at 7 bases. The clonotype comes from a man in his 60s who had recovered from COVID-19. Material: PBMCs or T cells enriched from blood (not recorded which). The DNA for the CDR3 is TGTGCCAGCAGGGGGGACAGTACGATAGGTGAAGCTTTCTTT. Translating gives CASRGDSTIGEAFF.